This passage covers 12 T cell receptor beta chains from one sample sequenced in a study of beta chain features in type 1 diabetes. Expressed TCRB transcripts were sequenced, since all the RNA that had been isolated was reverse transcribed. Measured with immunoSEQ multiplex PCR; TCRdb has only the in-frame clones, and not every one. The sample holds about 230,000 clones; around 10% are singletons and the top ten take around 0.031%. The specimen sequenced was naive CD4+ T cells from blood. These TCRs come from a woman aged 18-30 years in good health.

The chain combines TRBV7-9 with TRBJ2-3; D gene ambiguous. The V gene lost 0 bases and the J gene lost 4 bases, with 11 bases spanning the gap. The CDR3 is made up of 15 amino acids. Germline-derived CDR1 and CDR2 are SEHNR and FQNEAQ (reference sequence). CDR3 protein: CASSLAGGLADTQYF. The CDR3 DNA sequence: TGTGCCAGCAGCTTAGCCGGTGGGCTCGCAGATACGCAGTATTTT.

The table lists this clone with a few counts. The gene calls are TRBV2 and TRBJ1-2; 7 bases are a match to TRBD1. Losses at the gene ends were 6 bases for V and 5 bases for J; bases not matched to a gene: 9. Germline assignment: CDR1 SNHLY and CDR2 FYNNEI. The CDR3 is made up of 14 amino acids. The CDR3 nucleotides are TGTGCCAGCAGCACGACAGGGTCGGGATATGGCTACACCTTC. Protein: CASSTTGSGYGYTF.

There are a few counts of this clone. The J gene is TRBJ1-1, the V gene TRBV11-2; TRBD1 is a possible D gene (6 bases). Per germline, CDR1 SGHAT and CDR2 FQNNGV. The V and J ends lost 5 bases and 6 bases respectively, with 16 bases between them. CDR3 length equals 14 residues. The CDR3 reads CASSPIQGIPEAFF. The CDR3 DNA sequence: TGTGCCAGCAGCCCAATACAGGGTATACCTGAAGCTTTCTTT.

The chain employs TRBV7-9 and TRBJ2-7; 11 positions match TRBD2. Germline CDR1 reads SEHNR; CDR2 reads FQNEAQ (reference sequence). Germline trimming cut 4 bases from V and 2 bases from J; bases unmatched to any gene: 16. The CDR3 covers 19 residues. The CDR3 sequence is CASSSYKTSGRGATYEQYF. The CDR3 DNA reads as TGTGCCAGCAGCTCGTACAAAACTAGCGGGAGAGGTGCCACCTACGAGCAGTACTTC.

This clone has a handful of counts. The chain joins TRBV19 to TRBJ1-1; tentative D call: TRBD1 (5 bases). The CDR3 consists of 14 residues. The V and J ends lost 0 bases and 3 bases respectively, with 8 bases between them. Germline lookup yields CDR1 LNHDA and CDR2 SQIVND (reference sequence). This CDR3 is CASSIDGRDTEAFF. CDR3 DNA sequence: TGTGCCAGTAGTATAGATGGCAGGGACACTGAAGCTTTCTTT.

This chain connects TRBV15 to TRBJ2-1; 11 bases are a match to TRBD2. CDR3 length: 15 amino acids. J gave up 6 bases and V 9 bases, and 10 bases lay outside the gene matches. Looked up from germline, CDR1 is LNHNV and CDR2 is YYDKDF (reference sequence). The CDR3 loop is CATRPGLAASNEQFF. As DNA, the CDR3 is TGTGCCACTCGGCCGGGACTAGCGGCGTCCAATGAGCAGTTCTTC.

This clone was counted only a few times. V is TRBV6-4 and J is TRBJ2-7; TRBD2 aligns across 10 bases. The V gene end was trimmed by 4 bases and the J gene end by 5 bases; junction bases not matched to a gene: 5. The CDR3 sequence is 14 residues long. The germline gives CDR1 MRHNA, CDR2 SNTAGT. The CDR3 loop reads CASSVAGGSHEQYF. The CDR3 DNA is TGTGCCAGCAGTGTAGCGGGAGGATCCCACGAGCAGTACTTC.

This rearrangement joins TRBV7-8 to TRBJ1-1; D call uncertain. The CDR3 is 13 amino acids. Germline-derived CDR1 and CDR2 are SGHVS and FQNEAQ. The V end lost 5 bases, the J end lost 10 bases, and 17 bases lay between the germline ends. In DNA, the CDR3 is TGTGCCAGCAGCCGAAATTCCCAGGCCCGAGCTTTCTTT. This sequence encodes CASSRNSQARAFF.

This chain links TRBV5-1 with TRBJ1-5; D perhaps matches TRBD1 (5 bases). From germline, CDR1 is SGHRS and CDR2 YFSETQ. The CDR3 totals 22 residues. V dropped 3 bases and J dropped 9 bases, with 40 bases sitting between them. The CDR3 sequence is CASSSGGYGGTAGARGALPQHF. CDR3 bases: TGCGCCAGCAGCTCGGGAGGCTATGGCGGGACGGCAGGAGCTCGAGGTGCCCTGCCCCAGCATTTT. Complete variable domain (other parts from reference TRBV5-1 and TRBJ1-5): KAGVTQTPRYLIKTRGQQVTLSCSPISGHRSVSWYQQTPGQGLQFLFEYFSETQRNKGNFPGRFSGRQFSNSRSEMNVSTLELGDSALYLCASSSGGYGGTAGARGALPQHFGDGTRLSIL.

There are a few counts of this clone. The rearrangement links TRBV5-6 to TRBJ2-1; 8 bases align to TRBD2. V lost 0 bases and J lost 6; bases outside the gene matches: 5. The CDR3 is 15 amino acids. CDR1 and CDR2 (germline): SGHDT, YYEEEE. The CDR3 here is CASSLVGLAFNEQFF. CDR3 nucleotide sequence: TGTGCCAGCAGCTTGGTCGGACTAGCTTTCAATGAGCAGTTCTTC.

This clone was seen only a few times. The chain joins TRBV25-1 to TRBJ1-1; D perhaps matches TRBD1 (5 bases). CDR1 is MGHDK and CDR2 is SYGVNS in the germline V gene. The CDR3 is 14 amino acids. Trimming took off 2 bases at V and 1 base at J, with 8 bases between the two ends. CDR3 DNA sequence: TGTGCCAGCAGTGAAGCCGGGGGGAACACTGAAGCTTTCTTT. Translating it yields CASSEAGGNTEAFF.

The chain combines TRBV6-1 with TRBJ2-7; TRBD1 matches at 8 bases. Germline V CDR1 and CDR2: MNHNS, SASEGT. There are 14 residues in the CDR3. V shed 5 bases, J shed 4 bases, and the junction held 7 bases outside the gene matches. This chain's CDR3 is CASSLARGLYEQYF. For the CDR3, the DNA is TGTGCCAGCAGTTTGGCCAGGGGGCTATACGAGCAGTACTTC.